This T cell receptor (beta chain) was captured by sequencing in a study of shared clonotypes between healthy human individuals. This clone was detected only a few times. Only in-frame clones appear in the TCRdb table, and some are missing; sequencing was by immunoSEQ multiplex PCR. Of roughly 1 million clones listed, 70% to 80% are singletons. The CDR3 has 13 residues. This receptor was taken from a young man in good health. The sample taken for sequencing was memory CD4+ T cells sorted from blood. Subset indicated: CD45RA-negative fraction. The genes are TRBV21-1 and TRBJ1-1. TRBV21-1 is a documented pseudogene. The CDR3, as DNA: TGTGCCAGCCCCAAAAAGAAAGTAGCTGAAGCTTTCTTT. Translated: CASPKKKVAEAFF.